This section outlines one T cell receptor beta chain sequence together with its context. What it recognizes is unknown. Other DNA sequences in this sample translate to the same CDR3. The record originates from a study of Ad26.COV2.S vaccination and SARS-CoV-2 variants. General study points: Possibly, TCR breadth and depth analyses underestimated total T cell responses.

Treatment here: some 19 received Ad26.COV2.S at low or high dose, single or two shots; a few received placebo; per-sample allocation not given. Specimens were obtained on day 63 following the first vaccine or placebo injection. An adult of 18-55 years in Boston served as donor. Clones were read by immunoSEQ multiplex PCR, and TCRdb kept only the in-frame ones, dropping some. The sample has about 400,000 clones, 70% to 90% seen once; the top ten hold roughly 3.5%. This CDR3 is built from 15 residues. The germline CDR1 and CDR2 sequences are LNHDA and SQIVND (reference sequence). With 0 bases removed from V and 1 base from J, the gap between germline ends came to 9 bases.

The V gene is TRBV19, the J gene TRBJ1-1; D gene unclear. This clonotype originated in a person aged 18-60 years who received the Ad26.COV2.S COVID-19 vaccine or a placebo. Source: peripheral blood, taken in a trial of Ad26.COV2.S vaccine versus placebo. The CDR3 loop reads CASSIDLGGNTEAFF. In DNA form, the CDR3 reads TGTGCCAGTAGTATAGATCTAGGCGGGAACACTGAAGCTTTCTTT.